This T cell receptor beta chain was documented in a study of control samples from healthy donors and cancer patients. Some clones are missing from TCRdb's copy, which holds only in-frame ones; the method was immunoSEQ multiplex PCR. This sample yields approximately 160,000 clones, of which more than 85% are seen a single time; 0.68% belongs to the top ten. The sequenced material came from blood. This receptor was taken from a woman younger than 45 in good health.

The chain's CDR3 is CASSIGSGNGYTF. The CDR3 DNA follows: TGTGCCAGTAGTATAGGATCGGGGAATGGCTACACCTTC. V usage is TRBV19 and J usage is TRBJ1-2; D uncertain. The CDR3 runs 13 residues. V was pared by 1 base and J by 6 bases, with 9 bases between. The V gene's germline CDR1 is LNHDA and CDR2 SQIVND (reference sequence).